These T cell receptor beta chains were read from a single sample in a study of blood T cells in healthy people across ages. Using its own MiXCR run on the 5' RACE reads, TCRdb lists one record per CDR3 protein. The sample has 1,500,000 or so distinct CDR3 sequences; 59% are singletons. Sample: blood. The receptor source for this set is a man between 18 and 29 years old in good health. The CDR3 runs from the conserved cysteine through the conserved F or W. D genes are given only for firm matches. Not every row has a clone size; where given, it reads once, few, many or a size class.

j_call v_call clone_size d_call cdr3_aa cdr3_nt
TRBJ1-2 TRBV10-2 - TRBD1 CASSESTLWTGGLIYGYTF TGCGCCAGCAGTGAGTCGACTCTTTGGACAGGGGGCTTGATCTATGGCTACACCTTC
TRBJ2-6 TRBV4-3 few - CASSPRQVGANVLTF TGCGCCAGCAGCCCCCGTCAAGTAGGGGCCAACGTCCTGACTTTC
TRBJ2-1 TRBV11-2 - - CASSLMGAGNEQFF TGTGCCAGCAGCTTGATGGGGGCAGGCAATGAGCAGTTCTTC
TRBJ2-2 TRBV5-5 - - CASGQTPQTNTGELFF TGTGCCAGCGGACAGACCCCACAAACAAACACCGGGGAGCTGTTTTTT
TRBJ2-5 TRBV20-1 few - CSAPSGSQETQYF TGCAGTGCGCCTTCAGGGTCCCAAGAGACCCAGTACTTC
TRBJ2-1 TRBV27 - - CASSLAAGAPRDEQFF TGTGCCAGCAGTTTAGCCGCGGGGGCCCCTCGGGATGAGCAGTTCTTC
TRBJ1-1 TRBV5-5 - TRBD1 CASRRTGTMNTEAFF TGTGCCAGCAGACGGACAGGTACCATGAACACTGAAGCTTTCTTT
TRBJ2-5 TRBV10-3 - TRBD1 CAISGDRFETQYF TGTGCCATCAGTGGGGACAGGTTCGAGACCCAGTACTTC
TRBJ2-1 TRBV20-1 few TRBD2 CSATLASGGYNEQFF TGCAGTGCTACCCTCGCCAGCGGGGGGTACAATGAGCAGTTCTTC
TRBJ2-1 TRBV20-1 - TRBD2 CSARGEAGGRDEQFF TGCAGTGCTAGAGGAGAGGCGGGGGGCCGCGATGAGCAGTTCTTC
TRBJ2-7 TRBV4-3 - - CASSQDLSQGFYEQYF TGCGCCAGCAGCCAAGATCTTTCCCAGGGATTCTACGAGCAGTACTTC
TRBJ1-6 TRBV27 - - CASSRSRDNYNSPLHF TGTGCCAGCAGTCGTTCTCGGGACAACTATAATTCACCCCTCCACTTT
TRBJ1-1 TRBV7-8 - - CASSSLPLMNTEAFF TGTGCCAGCAGCTCATTACCCCTAATGAACACTGAAGCTTTCTTT
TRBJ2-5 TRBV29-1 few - CSVEWTALEETQYF TGCAGCGTTGAATGGACGGCACTAGAAGAGACCCAGTACTTC
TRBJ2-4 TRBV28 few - CASSSPFMTAKLAKNIQYF TGTGCCAGCAGTTCGCCTTTTATGACAGCTAAACTAGCCAAAAACATTCAGTACTTC
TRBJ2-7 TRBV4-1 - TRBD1 CASSHGDRFYEQYF TGCGCCAGCAGCCACGGGGACAGGTTCTACGAGCAGTACTTC
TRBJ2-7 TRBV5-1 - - CASSWPDRTYEQYF TGCGCCAGCAGCTGGCCGGACAGAACCTACGAGCAGTACTTC
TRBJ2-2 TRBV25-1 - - CASSDAPGELFF TGTGCCAGCAGTGACGCCCCCGGGGAGCTGTTTTTT
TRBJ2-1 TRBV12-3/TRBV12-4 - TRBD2 CASSLASGGEGEQFF TGTGCCAGCAGTTTGGCTAGCGGGGGGGAAGGTGAGCAGTTCTTC
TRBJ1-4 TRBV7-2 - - CASSQGLSREKLFF TGTGCCAGCAGCCAAGGCCTAAGCCGTGAAAAACTGTTTTTT
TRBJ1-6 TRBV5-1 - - CASSLDRARGRFLHF TGCGCCAGCAGCTTGGACCGGGCGAGGGGCCGCTTCCTCCACTTT
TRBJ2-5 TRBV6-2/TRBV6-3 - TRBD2 CASTKFIAGRQETQYF TGTGCCAGCACCAAATTTATAGCGGGAAGACAAGAGACCCAGTACTTC
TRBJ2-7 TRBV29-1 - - CSVQEANEQYF TGCAGCGTACAGGAGGCAAATGAGCAGTACTTC
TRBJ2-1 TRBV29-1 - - CSVAVVSSYNEQFF TGCAGCGTTGCGGTGGTGAGCTCCTACAATGAGCAGTTCTTC
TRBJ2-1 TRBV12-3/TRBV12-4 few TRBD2 CASSSYPSGGSGNEQFF TGTGCCAGCAGTTCCTACCCTAGCGGGGGGTCAGGGAATGAGCAGTTCTTC
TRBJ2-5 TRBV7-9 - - CASSSSDPGETQYF TGTGCCAGCAGCTCGAGTGATCCAGGAGAGACCCAGTACTTC
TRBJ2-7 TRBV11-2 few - CASSPPGLASYEQYF TGTGCCAGCAGCCCCCCGGGACTGGCATCCTACGAGCAGTACTTC
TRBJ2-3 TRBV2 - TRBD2 CASSGLAGGTDTQYF TGTGCCAGCTCAGGACTAGCGGGGGGCACAGATACGCAGTATTTT
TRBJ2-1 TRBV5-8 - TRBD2 CASSWWRGRAESEQFF TGTGCCAGCAGCTGGTGGCGCGGGAGGGCCGAAAGTGAGCAGTTCTTC
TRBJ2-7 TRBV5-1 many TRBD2 CASSLVTGGSYEQYF TGCGCCAGCAGCTTGGTTACGGGAGGGTCCTACGAGCAGTACTTC
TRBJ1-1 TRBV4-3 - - CASSQDGGRGLMNIEAFF TGCGCCAGCAGCCAAGATGGGGGCCGGGGGCTAATGAACATTGAAGCTTTCTTT
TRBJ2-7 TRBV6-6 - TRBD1 CASSTDRSSYEQYF TGCGCCAGCAGCACGGACAGGAGCTCCTACGAGCAGTACTTC
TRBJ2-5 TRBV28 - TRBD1 CASTTGWETQYF TGTGCCAGCACGACAGGGTGGGAGACCCAGTACTTC
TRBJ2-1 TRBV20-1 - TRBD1 CSARGTGYHEQFF TGCAGTGCTAGGGGGACAGGGTACCATGAGCAGTTCTTC
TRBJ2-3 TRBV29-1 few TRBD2 CSVGLAVGSTDTQYF TGCAGCGTGGGACTAGCGGTGGGTAGCACAGATACGCAGTATTTT
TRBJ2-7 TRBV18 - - CASSPDRQATTYEQYF TGTGCCAGCTCACCCGATCGTCAGGCGACAACCTACGAGCAGTACTTC
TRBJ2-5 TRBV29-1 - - CSVLGLLTVEQYF TGCAGCGTTCTCGGCCTACTCACGGTAGAGCAGTACTTC
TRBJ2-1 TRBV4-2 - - CARSSRDAVVEQFF TGTGCCAGAAGCTCCAGGGATGCGGTTGTTGAGCAGTTCTTC
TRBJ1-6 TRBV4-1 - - CASSHPAEYGSPLHF TGCGCCAGCAGCCACCCTGCAGAATACGGTTCACCCCTCCACTTT
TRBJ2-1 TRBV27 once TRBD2 CASSPAGGDGDNEQFF TGTGCCAGCAGTCCAGCGGGGGGGGATGGCGACAATGAGCAGTTCTTC
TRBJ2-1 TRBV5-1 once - CASTLGESNEQFF TGCGCCAGCACGCTAGGGGAATCGAATGAGCAGTTCTTC
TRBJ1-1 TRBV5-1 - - CASRTMWGYGTEAFF TGCGCCAGCAGGACGATGTGGGGATATGGCACTGAAGCTTTCTTT
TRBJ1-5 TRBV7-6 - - CASSLGLRGESNQPQHF TGTGCCAGCAGCTTAGGGCTTAGGGGCGAAAGCAATCAGCCCCAGCATTTT
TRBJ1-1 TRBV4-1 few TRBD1 CASSQDRSTGKNTEAFF TGCGCCAGCAGCCAAGACCGTTCGACAGGGAAGAACACTGAAGCTTTCTTT
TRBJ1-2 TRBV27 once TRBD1 CASSQSTTGARGHTF TGTGCCAGCAGCCAAAGTACAACAGGGGCGAGGGGCCACACCTTC
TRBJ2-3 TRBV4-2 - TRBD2 CASSQAYAGGPTDTQYF TGTGCCAGCAGCCAAGCATACGCGGGGGGGCCTACAGATACGCAGTATTTT
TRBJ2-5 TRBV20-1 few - CSARYGQETQYF TGCAGTGCTAGATACGGCCAAGAGACCCAGTACTTC
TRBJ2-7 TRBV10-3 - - CAMSAQGSYEQYF TGTGCCATGAGTGCCCAGGGCTCCTACGAGCAGTACTTC